This T cell receptor (beta chain) was recovered during a study of identical twins. Broader study findings: Twin sharing of out-of-frame TCR alpha was underestimated by models in monozygotic pairs.

TCRdb called the 5' RACE reads again in MiXCR, with one record for every CDR3 protein. Counted here are about 720,000 distinct CDR3 sequences, 8% to 9% occurring once; the ten biggest clones make up roughly 0.9%. Every donor was a healthy Caucasian. With 6 bases clipped from V and 4 bases from J, the junction kept 7 bases outside the gene matches. CDR1 is MNHEY and CDR2 is SMNVEV in the germline V gene (reference sequence). There are 15 residues in the CDR3. This clonotype was detected a few times. Its target is not known. These same records also appear under a second study, on yellow fever vaccine responses in identical twins.

What was sequenced was PBMCs. This receptor was obtained from a woman between 18 and 30 years old in good health. The rearrangement links TRBV27 to TRBJ1-2, with 11 positions matching TRBD1. As DNA, the CDR3 is TGTGCCAGCAGACCCCGGGACAGGGGGGCCTATGGCTACACCTTC. Amino acid sequence: CASRPRDRGAYGYTF.